Reported below is one T cell receptor beta chain. This sample stems from a study of blood T cell repertoires in COVID-19. As for the study in general: The cDNA or gDNA used as material had been derived from T cells, B-cell-depleted T cells, or PBMCs.

The germline gives CDR1 MNHEY, CDR2 SVGEGT. The CDR3 sequence is 14 residues long. The J segment lost 8 bases and the V segment lost 2 bases, leaving 2 bases of the junction unmatched. Repertoires were generated with immunoSEQ multiplex PCR, while TCRdb's copy carries only in-frame clones and drops some. The sample includes around 190,000 clones, 82% of them seen just once. The sequence was obtained from an older woman with COVID-19, enrolled during active disease. This chain uses TRBV6-2 or TRBV6-3 with TRBJ1-6; 8 bases line up with TRBD1. Source material: peripheral blood. The CDR3 sequence is CASSYNRGDSPLHF. CDR3 DNA: TGTGCCAGCAGTTACAACAGGGGGGATTCACCCCTCCACTTT.